This TCR beta chain appears in the sequencing data of a study of cytomegalovirus exposure and HLA in healthy donors. Overall study findings and caveats: A later analysis showed TCR association rates differing by HLA locus, peaking at DRB1 and lowest at HLA-C. According to reports, the classifier identified cytomegalovirus status with high specificity and sensitivity.

Primers included in the PCR were 60 Vbeta and 13 Jbeta primers. Using immunoSEQ multiplex PCR, the repertoire was profiled, and TCRdb retains in-frame clones only, with some absent. This repertoire comprises around 100,000 clones; its ten largest clones make up more than 3%. This CDR3 has 16 amino acids. Looked up from germline, CDR1 is SGHRS and CDR2 is YFSETQ. V was clipped by 4 bases and J by 2 bases; unmatched bases: 7. About this clone: Its cognate antigen is unknown.

The sequence derives from a man aged 25-45 years in good health and CMV-seronegative. The gene calls are TRBV5-1 and TRBJ2-5; 11 bases align to TRBD2. Sequencing input: PBMCs. The CDR3 spells CASSRDVAGGQETQYF. For the CDR3, the DNA is TGCGCCAGCAGCAGGGACGTAGCGGGGGGGCAAGAGACCCAGTACTTC.